This T cell receptor beta chain was identified in a study of shared clonotypes between healthy human individuals. Assay used: immunoSEQ multiplex PCR; TCRdb lists only in-frame clones, some missing. The profile covers millions of clones, with 90% to 95% appearing a single time and 0.35% to 0.5% taken by the ten largest. CD45RA-negative memory and CD45RA+ naive subsets were split from the CD4+ cells. This clonotype was sampled from a man between 18 and 35 years old in good health. Some clones in this sample may be carry-over from other donors' samples. The sequenced sample was naive CD4+ T cells from PBMCs. Specified subset: CD45RA+ positively selected.

For the CDR3, the DNA is TGTGCCAGCAGCTGGACAGAAGATAATTCACCCCTCCACTTT. Protein product: CASSWTEDNSPLHF. This chain links TRBV5-4 with TRBJ1-6; a possible D gene is TRBD1 (6 bases). V was clipped by 3 bases and J by 5 bases, with 9 bases between them. This CDR3 is built from 14 residues. Germline CDR1 and CDR2: SGHNT and YYREEE (reference sequence).